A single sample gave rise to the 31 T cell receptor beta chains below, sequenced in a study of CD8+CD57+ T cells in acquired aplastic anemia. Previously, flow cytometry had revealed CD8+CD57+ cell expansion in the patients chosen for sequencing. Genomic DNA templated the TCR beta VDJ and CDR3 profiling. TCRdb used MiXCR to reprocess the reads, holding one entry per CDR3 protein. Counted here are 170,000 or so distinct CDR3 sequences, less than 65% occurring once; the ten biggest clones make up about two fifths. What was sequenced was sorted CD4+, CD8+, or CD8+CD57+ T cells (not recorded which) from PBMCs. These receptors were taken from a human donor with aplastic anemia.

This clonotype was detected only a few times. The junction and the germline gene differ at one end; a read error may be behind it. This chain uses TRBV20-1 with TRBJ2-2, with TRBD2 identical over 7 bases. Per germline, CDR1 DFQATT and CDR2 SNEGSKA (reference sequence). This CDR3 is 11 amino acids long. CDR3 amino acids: CSARASGELLF. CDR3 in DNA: TGCAGTGCTAGAGCCAGCGGGGAGCTGTTGTTT.

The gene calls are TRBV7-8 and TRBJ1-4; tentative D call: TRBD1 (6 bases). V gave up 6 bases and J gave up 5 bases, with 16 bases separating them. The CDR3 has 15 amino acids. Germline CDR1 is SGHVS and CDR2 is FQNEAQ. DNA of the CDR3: TGTGCCAGCAGGGATTTCAGGGGACTAAATGAAAAACTGTTTTTT. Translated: CASRDFRGLNEKLFF.

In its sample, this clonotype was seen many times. CDR3 coding DNA: TGTGCCAGTAGTATCGTCAGGAACACTGAAGCTTTCTTT. Amino acid sequence: CASSIVRNTEAFF. The chain combines TRBV19 with TRBJ1-1; D is undetermined. The V gene lost 3 bases and the J gene lost 1 base, with 6 bases spanning the gap. The CDR3 consists of 13 residues. CDR1 is LNHDA, CDR2 SQIVND, per germline (reference sequence).

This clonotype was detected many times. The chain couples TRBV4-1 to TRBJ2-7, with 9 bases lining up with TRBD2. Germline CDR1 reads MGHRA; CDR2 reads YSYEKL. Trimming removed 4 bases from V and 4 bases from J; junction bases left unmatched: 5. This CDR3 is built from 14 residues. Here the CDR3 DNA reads TGCGCCAGCAGCCCCGGGACTAGCCTGTACGAGCAGTACTTC. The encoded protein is CASSPGTSLYEQYF.

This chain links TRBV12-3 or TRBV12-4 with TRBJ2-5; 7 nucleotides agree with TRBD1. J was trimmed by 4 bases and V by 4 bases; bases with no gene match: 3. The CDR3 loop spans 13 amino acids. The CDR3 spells CASSSGDRETQYF. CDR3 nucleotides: TGTGCCAGCAGTTCAGGGGACAGAGAGACCCAGTACTTC.

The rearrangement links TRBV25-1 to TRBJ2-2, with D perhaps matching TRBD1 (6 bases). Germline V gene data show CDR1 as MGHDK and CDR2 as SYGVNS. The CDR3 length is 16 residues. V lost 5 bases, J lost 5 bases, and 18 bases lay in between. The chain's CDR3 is CASSKNRAQGTGELFF. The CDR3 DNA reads TGTGCCAGCAGTAAAAACAGGGCACAGGGAACCGGGGAGCTGTTTTTT.

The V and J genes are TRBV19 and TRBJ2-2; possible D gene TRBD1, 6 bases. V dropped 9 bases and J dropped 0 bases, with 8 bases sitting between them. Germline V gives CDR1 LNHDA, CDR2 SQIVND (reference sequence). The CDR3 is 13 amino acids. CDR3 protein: CASWTANTGELFF. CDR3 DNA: TGTGCCAGCTGGACAGCGAACACCGGGGAGCTGTTTTTT.

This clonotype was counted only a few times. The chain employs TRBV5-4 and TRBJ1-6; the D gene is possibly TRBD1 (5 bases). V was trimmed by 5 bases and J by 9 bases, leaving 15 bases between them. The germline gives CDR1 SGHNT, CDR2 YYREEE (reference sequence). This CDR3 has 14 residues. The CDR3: CASSRGEASSPLHF. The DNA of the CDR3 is TGTGCCAGCAGTAGAGGGGAGGCAAGTTCACCCCTCCACTTT.

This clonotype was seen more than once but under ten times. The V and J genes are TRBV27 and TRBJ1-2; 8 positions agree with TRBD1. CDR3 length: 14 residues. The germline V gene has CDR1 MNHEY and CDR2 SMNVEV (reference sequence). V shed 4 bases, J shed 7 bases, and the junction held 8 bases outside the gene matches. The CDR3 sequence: CASSYGAGGGGYTF. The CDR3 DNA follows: TGTGCCAGCAGTTATGGGGCAGGGGGCGGTGGCTACACCTTC.

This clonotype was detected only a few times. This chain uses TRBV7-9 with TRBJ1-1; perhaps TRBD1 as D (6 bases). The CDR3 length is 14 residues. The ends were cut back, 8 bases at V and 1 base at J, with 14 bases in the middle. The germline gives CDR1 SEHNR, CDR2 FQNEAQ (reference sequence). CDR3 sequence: CASSRGGPNTEAFF. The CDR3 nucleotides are TGTGCCAGCTCACGGGGGGGCCCGAACACTGAAGCTTTCTTT.

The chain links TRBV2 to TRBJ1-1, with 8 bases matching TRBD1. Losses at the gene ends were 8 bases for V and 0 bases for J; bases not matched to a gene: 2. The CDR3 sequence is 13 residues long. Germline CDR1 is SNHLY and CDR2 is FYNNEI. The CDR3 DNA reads TGTGCCAGCGGACAGGGTTTGAACACTGAAGCTTTCTTT. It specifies CASGQGLNTEAFF.

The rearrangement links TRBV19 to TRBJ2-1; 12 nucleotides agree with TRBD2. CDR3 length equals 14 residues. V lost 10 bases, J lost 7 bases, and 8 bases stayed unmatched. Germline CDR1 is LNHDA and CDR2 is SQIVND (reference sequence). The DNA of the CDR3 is TGTGCCATAGGGCTAGCGGGAGGGTGGAATGAGCAGTTCTTC. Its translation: CAIGLAGGWNEQFF.

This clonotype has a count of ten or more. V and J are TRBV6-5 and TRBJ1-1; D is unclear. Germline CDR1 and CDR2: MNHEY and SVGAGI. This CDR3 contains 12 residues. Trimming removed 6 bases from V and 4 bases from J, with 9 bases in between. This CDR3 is CASSLSGTEAFF. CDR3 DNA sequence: TGTGCCAGCAGCTTATCAGGCACTGAAGCTTTCTTT.

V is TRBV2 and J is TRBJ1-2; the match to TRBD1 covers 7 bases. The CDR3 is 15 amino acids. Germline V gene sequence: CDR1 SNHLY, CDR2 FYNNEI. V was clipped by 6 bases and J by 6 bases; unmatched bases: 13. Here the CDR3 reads CASRDDQGVGDGYTF. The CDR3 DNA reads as TGTGCCAGCAGAGATGACCAGGGGGTCGGGGATGGCTACACCTTC.

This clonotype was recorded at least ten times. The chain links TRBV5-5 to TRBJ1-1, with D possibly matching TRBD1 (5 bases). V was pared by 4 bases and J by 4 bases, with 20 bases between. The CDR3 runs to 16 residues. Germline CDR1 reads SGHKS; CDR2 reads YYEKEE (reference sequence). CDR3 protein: CASSPWTLGVVTEAFF. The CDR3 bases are TGTGCCAGCAGCCCTTGGACGTTAGGGGTGGTCACTGAAGCTTTCTTT. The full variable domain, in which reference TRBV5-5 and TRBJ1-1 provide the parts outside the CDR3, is DAGVTQSPTHLIKTRGQQVTLRCSPISGHKSVSWYQQVLGQGPQFIFQYYEKEERGRGNFPDRFSARQFPNYSSELNVNALLLGDSALYLCASSPWTLGVVTEAFFGQGTRLTVV.

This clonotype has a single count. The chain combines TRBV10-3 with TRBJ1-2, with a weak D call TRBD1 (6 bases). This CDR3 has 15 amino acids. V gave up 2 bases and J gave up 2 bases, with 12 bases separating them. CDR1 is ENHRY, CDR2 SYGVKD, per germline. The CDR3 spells CAISERAGVNYGYTF. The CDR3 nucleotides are TGTGCCATCAGTGAGCGGGCAGGGGTAAACTATGGCTACACCTTC.

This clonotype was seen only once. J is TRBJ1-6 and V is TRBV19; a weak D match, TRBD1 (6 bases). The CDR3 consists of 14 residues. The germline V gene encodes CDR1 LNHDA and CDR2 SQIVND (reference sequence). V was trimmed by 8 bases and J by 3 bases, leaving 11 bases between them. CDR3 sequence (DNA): TGTGCCAGTGGGGGGCAGGGCTATAATTCACCCCTCCACTTT. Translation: CASGGQGYNSPLHF.

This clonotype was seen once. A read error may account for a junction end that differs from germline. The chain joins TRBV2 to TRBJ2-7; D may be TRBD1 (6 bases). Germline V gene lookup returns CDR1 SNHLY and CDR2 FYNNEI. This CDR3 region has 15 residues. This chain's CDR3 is CASSPETGLNYEQYF. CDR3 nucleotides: TGCGCCAGCAGCCCCGAGACAGGTTTGAACTACGAGCAGTACTTC.

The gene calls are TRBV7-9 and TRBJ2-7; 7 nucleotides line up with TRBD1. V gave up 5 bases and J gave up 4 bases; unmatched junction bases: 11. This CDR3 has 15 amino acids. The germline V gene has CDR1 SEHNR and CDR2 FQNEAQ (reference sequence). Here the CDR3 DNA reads TGTGCCAGCAGCCAAGACGTGGGGACAGTGTACGAGCAGTACTTC. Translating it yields CASSQDVGTVYEQYF. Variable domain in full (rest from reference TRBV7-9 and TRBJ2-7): DTGVSQNPRHKITKRGQNVTFRCDPISEHNRLYWYRQTLGQGPEFLTYFQNEAQLEKSRLLSDRFSAERPKGSFSTLEIQRTEQGDSAMYLCASSQDVGTVYEQYFGPGTRLTVT.

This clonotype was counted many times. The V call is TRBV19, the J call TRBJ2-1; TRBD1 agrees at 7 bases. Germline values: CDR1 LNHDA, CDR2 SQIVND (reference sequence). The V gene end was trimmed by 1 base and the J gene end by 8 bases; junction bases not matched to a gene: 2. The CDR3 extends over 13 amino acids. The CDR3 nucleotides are TGTGCCAGTAGTATAGGACAGGGCTATGAGCAGTTCTTC. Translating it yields CASSIGQGYEQFF.

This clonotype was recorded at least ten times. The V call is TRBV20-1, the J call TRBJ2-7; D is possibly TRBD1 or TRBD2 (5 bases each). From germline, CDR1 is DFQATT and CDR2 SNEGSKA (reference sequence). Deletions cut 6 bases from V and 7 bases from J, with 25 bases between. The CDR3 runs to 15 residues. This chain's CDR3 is CSALNPGTGLPEQYF. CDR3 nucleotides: TGCAGTGCCCTAAACCCCGGGACCGGTTTACCGGAGCAGTACTTC.

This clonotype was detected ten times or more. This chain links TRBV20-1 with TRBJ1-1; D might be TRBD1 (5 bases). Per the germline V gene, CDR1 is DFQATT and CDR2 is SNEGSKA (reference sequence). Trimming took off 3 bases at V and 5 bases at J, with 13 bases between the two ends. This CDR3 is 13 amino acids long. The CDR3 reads CSASPQGYTEAFF. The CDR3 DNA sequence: TGCAGTGCTAGCCCGCAGGGTTATACTGAAGCTTTCTTT.

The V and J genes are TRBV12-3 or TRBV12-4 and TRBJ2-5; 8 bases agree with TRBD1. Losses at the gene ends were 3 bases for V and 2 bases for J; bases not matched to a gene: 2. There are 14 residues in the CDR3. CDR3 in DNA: TGTGCCAGCAGTTTTCGACAGGGGCAAGAGACCCAGTACTTC. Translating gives CASSFRQGQETQYF.

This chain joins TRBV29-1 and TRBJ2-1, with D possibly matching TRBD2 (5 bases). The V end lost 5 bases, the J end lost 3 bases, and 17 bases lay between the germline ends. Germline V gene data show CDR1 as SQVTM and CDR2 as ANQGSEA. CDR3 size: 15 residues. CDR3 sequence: CSVSLSGNNYNEQFF. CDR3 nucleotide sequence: TGCAGCGTTTCTTTGTCCGGGAACAACTACAATGAGCAGTTCTTC.

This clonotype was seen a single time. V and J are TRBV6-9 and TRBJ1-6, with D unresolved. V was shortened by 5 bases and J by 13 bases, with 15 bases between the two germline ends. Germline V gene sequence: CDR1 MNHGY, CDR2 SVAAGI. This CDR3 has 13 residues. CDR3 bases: TGTGCCAGCAGTGAAACTCTTGGGAGTCCCCTCCACTTT. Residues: CASSETLGSPLHF.

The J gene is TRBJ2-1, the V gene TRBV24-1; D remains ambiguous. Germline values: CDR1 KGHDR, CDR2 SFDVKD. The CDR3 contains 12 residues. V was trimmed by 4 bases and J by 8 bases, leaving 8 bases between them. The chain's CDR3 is CATSDPLYEQFF. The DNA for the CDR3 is TGTGCCACCAGTGACCCTTTATATGAGCAGTTCTTC.

This CDR3 reads CATGPGFTEAFF. The DNA of the CDR3 is TGTGCCACCGGGCCAGGGTTCACTGAAGCTTTCTTT. J is TRBJ1-1 and V is TRBV10-3; D perhaps matches TRBD1 (5 bases). The CDR3 extends over 12 amino acids. Between the trimmed V and J ends, which lost 10 bases and 4 bases, there was a span of 13 bases. The germline V gene has CDR1 ENHRY and CDR2 SYGVKD.

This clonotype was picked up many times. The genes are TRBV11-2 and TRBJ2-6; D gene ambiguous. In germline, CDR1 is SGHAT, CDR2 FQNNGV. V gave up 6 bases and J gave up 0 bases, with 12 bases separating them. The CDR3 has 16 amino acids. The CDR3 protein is CASRPFGSSGANVLTF. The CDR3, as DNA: TGTGCCAGCAGACCCTTCGGCAGCTCTGGGGCCAACGTCCTGACTTTC.

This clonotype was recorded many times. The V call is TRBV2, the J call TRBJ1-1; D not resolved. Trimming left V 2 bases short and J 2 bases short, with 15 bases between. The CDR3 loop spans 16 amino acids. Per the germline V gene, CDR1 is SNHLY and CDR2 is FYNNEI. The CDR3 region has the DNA TGTGCCAGCAGTGAAAGTCGTCGCGCCCTCAACACTGAAGCTTTCTTT. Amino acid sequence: CASSESRRALNTEAFF.

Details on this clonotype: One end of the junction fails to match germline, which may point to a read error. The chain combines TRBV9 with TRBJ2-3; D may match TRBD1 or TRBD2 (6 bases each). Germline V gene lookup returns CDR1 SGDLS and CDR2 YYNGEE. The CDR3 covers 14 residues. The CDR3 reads CASSVVTGGDTQCF. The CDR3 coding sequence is TGTGCCAGCAGCGTAGTGACAGGCGGGGATACGCAGTGTTTT.

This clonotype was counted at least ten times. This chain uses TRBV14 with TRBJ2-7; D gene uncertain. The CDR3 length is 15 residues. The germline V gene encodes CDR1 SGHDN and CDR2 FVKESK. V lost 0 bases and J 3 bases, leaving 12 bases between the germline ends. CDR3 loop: CASSQETGRIYEQYF. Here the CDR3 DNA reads TGTGCCAGCAGCCAAGAAACTGGACGGATCTACGAGCAGTACTTC.